The rows below give T cell receptor beta chains drawn from one sample of a study of long-term antiretroviral therapy in people with HIV. Data came from immunoSEQ multiplex PCR; TCRdb stores just in-frame clones and leaves some out. Of fewer than 30,000 clones in the sample, roughly 86% were seen once. The source material was unsorted PBMCs, sampled 0.8 years after starting antiretroviral therapy. These receptors were obtained from a woman in her 30s with HIV. CDR3s include the opening cysteine and the closing phenylalanine or tryptophan. D genes are given only for firm matches. Clone size appears in some rows only: once, few, many, or a class for an expanded clone.

J gene: TRBJ2-5
clone size: -
D gene: TRBD2
V gene: TRBV9
CDR3 protein: CASAFGGAGEETQYF
CDR3 DNA: TGTGCCAGCGCCTTCGGGGGGGCGGGTGAGGAGACCCAGTACTTC

J gene: TRBJ1-3
clone size: -
D gene: -
V gene: TRBV4-1
CDR3 protein: CASSPADSRRGNTIYF
CDR3 DNA: TGCGCCAGCAGTCCGGCGGACAGTCGAAGAGGAAACACCATATATTTT

J gene: TRBJ2-1
clone size: -
D gene: TRBD2
V gene: TRBV7-2
CDR3 protein: CASSPREGVRFF
CDR3 DNA: TGTGCCAGCAGCCCTAGGGAGGGAGTAAGATTCTTC

J gene: TRBJ2-2
clone size: -
D gene: -
V gene: TRBV25-1
CDR3 protein: CASTGPTGELFF
CDR3 DNA: TGTGCCAGCACAGGGCCCACCGGGGAGCTGTTTTTT

J gene: TRBJ2-1
clone size: -
D gene: TRBD1
V gene: TRBV6-5
CDR3 protein: CASSYGTGYNEQFF
CDR3 DNA: TGTGCCAGCAGTTACGGGACAGGATACAATGAGCAGTTCTTC

J gene: TRBJ1-4
clone size: -
D gene: TRBD1
V gene: TRBV7-2
CDR3 protein: CASTFIPGTGDEKLFF
CDR3 DNA: TGTGCCAGCACCTTCATCCCCGGGACAGGGGATGAAAAACTGTTTTTT

J gene: TRBJ2-2
clone size: -
D gene: -
V gene: TRBV14
CDR3 protein: CASSAVGQSNTGELFF
CDR3 DNA: TGTGCCAGCAGCGCTGTAGGACAGTCGAACACCGGGGAGCTGTTTTTT

J gene: TRBJ1-1
clone size: once
D gene: -
V gene: TRBV7-2
CDR3 protein: CASSLGGVGTEAFF
CDR3 DNA: TGTGCCAGCAGCTTAGGGGGGGTGGGCACTGAAGCTTTCTTT

J gene: TRBJ2-1
clone size: -
D gene: -
V gene: TRBV27
CDR3 protein: CASSSPKGGNEQFF
CDR3 DNA: TGTGCCAGCAGTTCCCCCAAGGGGGGGAATGAGCAGTTCTTC

J gene: TRBJ2-3
clone size: -
D gene: -
V gene: TRBV7-6
CDR3 protein: CASSPRPSGTDTQYF
CDR3 DNA: TGTGCCAGCAGCCCTCGGCCCAGCGGGACAGATACGCAGTATTTT

J gene: TRBJ2-5
clone size: -
D gene: -
V gene: TRBV5-5
CDR3 protein: CASSFIVVRGGGETQYF
CDR3 DNA: TGTGCCAGCAGCTTTATTGTAGTGAGGGGGGGCGGAGAGACCCAGTACTTC

J gene: TRBJ1-2
clone size: -
D gene: TRBD1
V gene: TRBV5-1
CDR3 protein: CASSTGTGANYGYTF
CDR3 DNA: TGCGCCAGCAGCACCGGCACAGGGGCTAACTATGGCTACACCTTC

J gene: TRBJ2-7
clone size: -
D gene: TRBD1
V gene: TRBV28
CDR3 protein: CASSARGQVIYEQYF
CDR3 DNA: TGTGCCAGCAGCGCCCGTGGACAGGTAATCTACGAGCAGTACTTC

J gene: TRBJ2-5
clone size: -
D gene: -
V gene: TRBV19
CDR3 protein: CASSAREETQYF
CDR3 DNA: TGTGCCAGTAGTGCAAGAGAAGAGACCCAGTACTTC

J gene: TRBJ1-4
clone size: few
D gene: -
V gene: TRBV7-3
CDR3 protein: CASSLRMTARNEKLFF
CDR3 DNA: TGTGCCAGCAGCTTACGGATGACGGCGAGGAACGAAAAACTGTTTTTT

J gene: TRBJ1-2
clone size: -
D gene: -
V gene: TRBV6-1
CDR3 protein: CASTSSGPGYTF
CDR3 DNA: TGTGCTTCCACCTCATCAGGGCCTGGCTACACCTTC

J gene: TRBJ1-1
clone size: -
D gene: -
V gene: TRBV7-9
CDR3 protein: CASSLLNTEAFF
CDR3 DNA: TGTGCCAGCAGCTTGTTAAACACTGAAGCTTTCTTT

J gene: TRBJ2-2
clone size: few
D gene: -
V gene: TRBV14
CDR3 protein: CASSWGTQRGELFF
CDR3 DNA: TGTGCCAGCAGCTGGGGGACGCAGCGGGGGGAGCTGTTTTTT

J gene: TRBJ2-3
clone size: -
D gene: -
V gene: TRBV14
CDR3 protein: CASSRSQFTDTQYF
CDR3 DNA: TGTGCCAGCAGCCGGTCCCAGTTCACAGATACGCAGTATTTT

J gene: TRBJ2-7
clone size: once
D gene: -
V gene: TRBV25-1
CDR3 protein: CASSESQGSYEQYF
CDR3 DNA: TGTGCCAGCAGTGAATCTCAGGGTTCCTACGAGCAGTACTTC

J gene: TRBJ2-7
clone size: -
D gene: TRBD1
V gene: TRBV4-1
CDR3 protein: CASSHGTGLSIYEQYF
CDR3 DNA: TGCGCCAGCAGCCATGGGACAGGGCTGTCGATCTACGAGCAGTACTTC

J gene: TRBJ2-7
clone size: -
D gene: -
V gene: TRBV18
CDR3 protein: CASSPGDSSSYEQYF
CDR3 DNA: TGTGCCAGCTCACCAGGAGACAGCAGCTCCTACGAGCAGTACTTC

J gene: TRBJ1-1
clone size: -
D gene: TRBD1
V gene: TRBV5-4
CDR3 protein: CASSFRTGSGTEAFF
CDR3 DNA: TGTGCCAGCAGCTTTCGGACAGGGTCTGGGACTGAAGCTTTCTTT

J gene: TRBJ1-2
clone size: -
D gene: TRBD1
V gene: TRBV10-2
CDR3 protein: CASRPGQGARFNYGYTF
CDR3 DNA: TGCGCCAGCAGACCGGGACAGGGGGCGAGGTTTAACTATGGCTACACCTTC

J gene: TRBJ2-3
clone size: -
D gene: -
V gene: TRBV5-6
CDR3 protein: CASSLEVLTDTQYF
CDR3 DNA: TGTGCCAGCAGCTTGGAAGTCCTCACAGATACGCAGTATTTT

J gene: TRBJ2-3
clone size: -
D gene: TRBD2
V gene: TRBV5-4
CDR3 protein: CASSLVAGTSDTQYF
CDR3 DNA: TGTGCCAGCAGCTTGGTAGCGGGGACTTCAGATACGCAGTATTTT

J gene: TRBJ1-1
clone size: -
D gene: -
V gene: TRBV2
CDR3 protein: CASSLSEAFF
CDR3 DNA: TGTGCCAGCAGTCTGTCTGAAGCTTTCTTT

J gene: TRBJ1-5
clone size: -
D gene: TRBD1
V gene: TRBV4-1
CDR3 protein: CASSQVIRGTGPQHF
CDR3 DNA: TGCGCCAGCAGCCAAGTAATCAGGGGGACAGGACCCCAGCATTTT

J gene: TRBJ1-3
clone size: -
D gene: TRBD1
V gene: TRBV5-1
CDR3 protein: CASSGQGEGNTIYF
CDR3 DNA: TGCGCCAGCAGCGGACAGGGAGAAGGAAACACCATATATTTT

J gene: TRBJ2-5
clone size: -
D gene: -
V gene: TRBV5-1
CDR3 protein: CASSLGSIEGETQYF
CDR3 DNA: TGCGCCAGCAGCTTGGGCAGCATCGAGGGAGAGACCCAGTACTTC

J gene: TRBJ1-3
clone size: -
D gene: -
V gene: TRBV5-5
CDR3 protein: CASSIRLPGDSGNTIYF
CDR3 DNA: TGTGCCAGCAGCATCCGATTACCAGGGGACTCTGGAAACACCATATATTTT

J gene: TRBJ2-1
clone size: -
D gene: TRBD1
V gene: TRBV5-6
CDR3 protein: CASSLEGTEFF
CDR3 DNA: TGTGCCAGCAGCTTGGAAGGGACAGAGTTCTTC

J gene: TRBJ1-6
clone size: -
D gene: -
V gene: TRBV2
CDR3 protein: CASSEALLGYGSPLHF
CDR3 DNA: TGTGCCAGCAGTGAAGCGCTTCTAGGATATGGTTCACCCCTCCACTTT

J gene: TRBJ1-5
clone size: -
D gene: -
V gene: TRBV6-1
CDR3 protein: CASSDHQPQHF
CDR3 DNA: TGTGCCAGCAGTGATCATCAGCCCCAGCATTTT

J gene: TRBJ2-2
clone size: -
D gene: -
V gene: TRBV11-3
CDR3 protein: CASSPGESRELFF
CDR3 DNA: TGTGCCAGCTCCCCAGGGGAGAGCAGGGAGCTGTTTTTT

J gene: TRBJ1-4
clone size: -
D gene: -
V gene: TRBV5-1
CDR3 protein: CASSLGGRTTNEKLFF
CDR3 DNA: TGCGCCAGCAGCTTGGGAGGACGGACAACTAATGAAAAACTGTTTTTT

J gene: TRBJ1-1
clone size: few
D gene: TRBD1
V gene: TRBV30
CDR3 protein: CAWTGGMNTEAFF
CDR3 DNA: TGTGCCTGGACAGGGGGTATGAACACTGAAGCTTTCTTT

J gene: TRBJ1-2
clone size: -
D gene: TRBD1
V gene: TRBV6-1
CDR3 protein: CASSEEGGGLTNYGYTF
CDR3 DNA: TGTGCCAGCAGTGAAGAGGGAGGGGGCCTAACTAACTATGGCTACACCTTC

J gene: TRBJ2-7
clone size: -
D gene: -
V gene: TRBV28
CDR3 protein: CASSYKTGAYEQYF
CDR3 DNA: TGTGCCAGCAGTTATAAGACAGGAGCCTACGAGCAGTACTTC

J gene: TRBJ2-2
clone size: -
D gene: TRBD2
V gene: TRBV19
CDR3 protein: CASIGGGAVGELFF
CDR3 DNA: TGTGCCAGTATCGGCGGGGGGGCTGTCGGGGAGCTGTTTTTT

J gene: TRBJ1-5
clone size: few
D gene: TRBD1
V gene: TRBV7-8
CDR3 protein: CASSTVGTGIMAQHF
CDR3 DNA: TGTGCCAGCAGCACCGTAGGGACAGGGATCATGGCCCAGCATTTT

J gene: TRBJ2-1
clone size: -
D gene: -
V gene: TRBV5-1
CDR3 protein: CASSLSGYNEQFF
CDR3 DNA: TGCGCCAGCAGCTTGTCCGGGTACAATGAGCAGTTCTTC

J gene: TRBJ2-3
clone size: -
D gene: TRBD1
V gene: TRBV9
CDR3 protein: CASSLRQGAATDTQYF
CDR3 DNA: TGTGCCAGCAGCCTAAGACAGGGGGCGGCGACAGATACGCAGTATTTT

J gene: TRBJ1-5
clone size: -
D gene: -
V gene: TRBV27
CDR3 protein: CASSLERNQPQHF
CDR3 DNA: TGTGCCAGCAGTTTGGAGAGAAATCAGCCCCAGCATTTT

J gene: TRBJ2-1
clone size: -
D gene: TRBD1
V gene: TRBV5-8
CDR3 protein: CASILIGQEYNEQFF
CDR3 DNA: TGTGCCAGCATCCTAATCGGACAGGAATACAATGAGCAGTTCTTC

J gene: TRBJ1-2
clone size: -
D gene: TRBD1
V gene: TRBV11-2
CDR3 protein: CASSRPTGANYGYTF
CDR3 DNA: TGTGCCAGCAGCCGACCGACAGGGGCCAACTATGGCTACACCTTC

J gene: TRBJ2-3
clone size: -
D gene: -
V gene: TRBV27
CDR3 protein: CASSLAVGGALTDTQYF
CDR3 DNA: TGTGCCAGCAGTTTAGCGGTCGGGGGCGCGCTTACAGATACGCAGTATTTT

J gene: TRBJ1-2
clone size: -
D gene: -
V gene: TRBV14
CDR3 protein: CASSQDKQSPISGYTF
CDR3 DNA: TGTGCCAGCAGCCAAGATAAACAGAGCCCTATCAGTGGCTACACCTTC

J gene: TRBJ1-1
clone size: -
D gene: -
V gene: TRBV7-8
CDR3 protein: CASSLAGGNTEAFF
CDR3 DNA: TGTGCCAGCAGCTTAGCAGGGGGAAACACTGAAGCTTTCTTT

J gene: TRBJ1-2
clone size: -
D gene: -
V gene: TRBV29-1
CDR3 protein: CSVEGRDYGYTF
CDR3 DNA: TGCAGCGTTGAGGGCCGAGACTATGGCTACACCTTC

J gene: TRBJ2-3
clone size: -
D gene: TRBD2
V gene: TRBV9
CDR3 protein: CASSPLAGGSDTQYF
CDR3 DNA: TGTGCCAGCAGCCCATTAGCGGGGGGTTCAGATACGCAGTATTTT

J gene: TRBJ2-3
clone size: -
D gene: -
V gene: TRBV7-8
CDR3 protein: CASSLVQLWDTQYF
CDR3 DNA: TGTGCCAGCAGCTTAGTGCAGCTTTGGGATACGCAGTATTTT

J gene: TRBJ1-3
clone size: -
D gene: TRBD1
V gene: TRBV30
CDR3 protein: CAWSTGTVAGNTIYF
CDR3 DNA: TGTGCCTGGAGCACCGGGACAGTGGCTGGAAACACCATATATTTT

J gene: TRBJ1-1
clone size: -
D gene: -
V gene: TRBV15
CDR3 protein: CATSTGQFVGTEAFF
CDR3 DNA: TGTGCCACCAGCACAGGACAGTTCGTTGGTACTGAAGCTTTCTTT

J gene: TRBJ2-3
clone size: -
D gene: TRBD2
V gene: TRBV11-2
CDR3 protein: CASSRGTSGVADTQYF
CDR3 DNA: TGTGCCAGCAGCCGAGGGACTAGCGGGGTGGCGGATACGCAGTATTTT

J gene: TRBJ1-2
clone size: -
D gene: -
V gene: TRBV25-1
CDR3 protein: CASSELEQGNGYTF
CDR3 DNA: TGTGCCAGCAGTGAATTGGAACAGGGAAATGGCTACACCTTC

J gene: TRBJ2-5
clone size: -
D gene: TRBD2
V gene: TRBV5-1
CDR3 protein: CASSFSGGPRETQYF
CDR3 DNA: TGCGCCAGCAGCTTTAGCGGGGGGCCTCGAGAGACCCAGTACTTC